Each of the 9 T cell receptor beta chains below was sequenced from the same sample in a study of beta chain features in type 1 diabetes. Reverse transcribing all isolated RNA meant expressed TCRB transcripts were sequenced. Assay: immunoSEQ multiplex PCR; the TCRdb copy retains only in-frame clones and omits some. The repertoire holds about 150,000 clones, 8% to 13% seen once, with under 1.5% in the top ten. Sequenced material: naive CD4+ T cells from blood. All receptors derive from a man between 18 and 35 years old in good health.

This clone was counted a few times. The V gene is TRBV25-1, the J gene TRBJ2-3, with TRBD1 identical over 9 bases. The CDR3 spans 13 residues. V gave up 6 bases and J gave up 3 bases; unmatched junction bases: 1. CDR1 is MGHDK, CDR2 SYGVNS, per germline. CDR3 loop: CASRQGATDTQYF. The CDR3 region has the DNA TGTGCCAGCAGACAGGGGGCTACAGATACGCAGTATTTT. The variable domain in full, completed from reference TRBV25-1 and TRBJ2-3, reads EADIYQTPRYLVIGTGKKITLECSQTMGHDKMYWYQQDPGMELHLIHYSYGVNSTEKGDLSSESTVSRIRTEHFPLTLESARPSHTSQYLCASRQGATDTQYFGPGTRLTVL.

A few counts support this clone. The chain links TRBV10-3 to TRBJ1-5; 8 positions match TRBD1. Germline CDR1 is ENHRY and CDR2 is SYGVKD. After removal of 2 bases from V and 3 bases from J, the junction contained 3 bases not matched to a gene. The CDR3 extends over 15 amino acids. CDR3 DNA: TGTGCCATCAGTGAGACGGACAGGGCCAATCAGCCCCAGCATTTT. Encoded protein: CAISETDRANQPQHF.

This clone was seen more than once but under ten times. The genes are TRBV6-1 and TRBJ2-7; TRBD2 agrees at 9 bases. The CDR3 has 16 amino acids. The V segment lost 3 bases and the J segment 7 bases; nucleotides outside the gene matches: 13. CDR1 is MNHNS, CDR2 SASEGT, per germline. Here the CDR3 DNA reads TGTGCCAGCAGTGACTTGAGCGGGGGGTTCCGAGGGGAGCAGTACTTC. It specifies CASSDLSGGFRGEQYF.

The chain couples TRBV19 to TRBJ2-1; a weak D match, TRBD2 (5 bases). V was pared by 9 bases and J by 15 bases, with 33 bases between. CDR1 and CDR2 from the germline V gene are LNHDA and SQIVND (reference sequence). The CDR3 covers 16 residues. The CDR3 bases are TGTGCCAGAACTAGGGCGAGAGGTAGCGTGAATCCCCGCTTGTTCTTC. Protein sequence: CARTRARGSVNPRLFF. Full variable domain (remainder filled in from reference TRBV19 and TRBJ2-1): DGGITQSPKYLFRKEGQNVTLSCEQNLNHDAMYWYRQDPGQGLRLIYYSQIVNDFQKGDIAEGYSVSREKKESFPLTVTSAQKNPTAFYLCARTRARGSVNPRLFFGPGTRLTVL.

This clone appeared a few times. The chain combines TRBV2 with TRBJ2-2, with a weak D call TRBD2 (5 bases). Germline CDR1 is SNHLY and CDR2 is FYNNEI. The CDR3 is 13 residues long. The ends were cut back, 6 bases at V and 8 bases at J, with 13 bases in the middle. CDR3 region: CASSRDQTGELFF. As DNA, the CDR3 is TGTGCCAGCAGCCGGGATCAGACTGGGGAGCTGTTTTTT.

V and J are TRBV5-4 and TRBJ2-1, with D maybe TRBD2 (5 bases). Germline V lookup: CDR1 SGHNT, CDR2 YYREEE (reference sequence). V was shortened by 3 bases and J by 9 bases, with 13 bases between the two germline ends. This CDR3 spans 13 amino acids. In DNA, the CDR3 is TGTGCCAGCAGCTCCCCCCCCGGGGTTGAGCAGTTCTTC. Its protein is CASSSPPGVEQFF.

The chain joins TRBV7-2 to TRBJ2-3; 8 nucleotides align to TRBD1. The CDR3 is 16 amino acids. The junction had 11 bases not matched to a gene; V was cut back by 5 bases and J by 4 bases. Germline V gene lookup returns CDR1 SGHTA and CDR2 FQGNSA. CDR3 loop: CASSPRRQGAADTQYF. CDR3 coding DNA: TGTGCCAGCAGCCCCCGACGGCAGGGGGCTGCAGATACGCAGTATTTT.

This clone was picked up a small number of times. The rearrangement joins TRBV6-5 to TRBJ2-5; 9 bases are a match to TRBD2. The CDR3 is 15 residues long. The germline CDR1 and CDR2 sequences are MNHEY and SVGAGI. J was trimmed by 5 bases and V by 6 bases; bases with no gene match: 10. CDR3 sequence (DNA): TGTGCCAGCAGCCCGGGCCTAGCGGGGACGGAGACCCAGTACTTC. This encodes CASSPGLAGTETQYF.

V usage is TRBV4-1 and J usage is TRBJ1-2; 12 nucleotides align to TRBD1. Germline CDR1 is MGHRA and CDR2 is YSYEKL. CDR3 length: 16 residues. J lost 4 bases, V lost 3 bases, and 6 bases had no gene match. In nucleotides, the CDR3 is TGCGCCAGCAGCCAGGGACAGGGGGCCGTTGGCTATGGCTACACCTTC. It translates to CASSQGQGAVGYGYTF.